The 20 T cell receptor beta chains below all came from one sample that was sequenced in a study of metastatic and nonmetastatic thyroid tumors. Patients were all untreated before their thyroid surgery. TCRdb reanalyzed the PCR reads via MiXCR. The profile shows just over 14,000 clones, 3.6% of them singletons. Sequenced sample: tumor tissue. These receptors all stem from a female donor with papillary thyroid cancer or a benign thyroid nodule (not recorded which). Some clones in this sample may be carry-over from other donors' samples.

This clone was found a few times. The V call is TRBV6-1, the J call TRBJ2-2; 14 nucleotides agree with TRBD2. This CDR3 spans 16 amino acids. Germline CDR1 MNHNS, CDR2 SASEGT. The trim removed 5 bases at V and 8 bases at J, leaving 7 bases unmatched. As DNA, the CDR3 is TGTGCCAGCAGTCCGACTAGCGGGGGGGCCGTTGGGGAGCTGTTTTTT. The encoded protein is CASSPTSGGAVGELFF.

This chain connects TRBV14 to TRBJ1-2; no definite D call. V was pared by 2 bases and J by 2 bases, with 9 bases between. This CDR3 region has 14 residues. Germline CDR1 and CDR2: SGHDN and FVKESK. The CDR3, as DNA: TGTGCCAGCAGCCAAAACAGTAACAACTATGGCTACACCTTC. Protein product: CASSQNSNNYGYTF.

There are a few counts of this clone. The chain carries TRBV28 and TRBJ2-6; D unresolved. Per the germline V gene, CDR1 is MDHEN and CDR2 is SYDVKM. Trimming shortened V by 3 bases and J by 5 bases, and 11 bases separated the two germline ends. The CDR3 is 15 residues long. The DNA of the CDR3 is TGTGCCAGCAGTTTTTTGTTGGGAAGGGCCAACGTCCTGACTTTC. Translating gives CASSFLLGRANVLTF.

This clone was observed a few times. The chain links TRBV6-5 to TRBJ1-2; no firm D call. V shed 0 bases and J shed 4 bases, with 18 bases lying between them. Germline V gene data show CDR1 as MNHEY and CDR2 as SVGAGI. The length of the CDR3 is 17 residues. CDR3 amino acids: CASSYSLRIRAFYGYTF. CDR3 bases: TGTGCCAGCAGTTACTCCCTGCGGATCCGTGCCTTCTATGGCTACACCTTC.

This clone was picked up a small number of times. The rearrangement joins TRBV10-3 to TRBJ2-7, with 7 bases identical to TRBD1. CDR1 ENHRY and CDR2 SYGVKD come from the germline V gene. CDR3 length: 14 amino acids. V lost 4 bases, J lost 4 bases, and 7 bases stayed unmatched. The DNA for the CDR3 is TGTGCCATCAGTGGAGGACAGGTTGGATACGAGCAGTACTTC. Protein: CAISGGQVGYEQYF.

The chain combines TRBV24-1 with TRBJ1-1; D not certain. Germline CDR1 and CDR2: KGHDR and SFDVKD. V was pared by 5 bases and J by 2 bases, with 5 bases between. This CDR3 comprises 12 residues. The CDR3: CATSGDNTEAFF. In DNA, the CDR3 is TGTGCCACCAGTGGCGATAACACTGAAGCTTTCTTT.

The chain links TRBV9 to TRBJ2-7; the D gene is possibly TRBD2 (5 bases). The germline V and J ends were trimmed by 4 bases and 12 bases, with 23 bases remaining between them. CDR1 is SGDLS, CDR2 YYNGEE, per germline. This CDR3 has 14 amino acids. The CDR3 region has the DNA TGTGCCAGCAGCAAAGAGGGCAGCTACTACGATCGGTACTTC. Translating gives CASSKEGSYYDRYF.

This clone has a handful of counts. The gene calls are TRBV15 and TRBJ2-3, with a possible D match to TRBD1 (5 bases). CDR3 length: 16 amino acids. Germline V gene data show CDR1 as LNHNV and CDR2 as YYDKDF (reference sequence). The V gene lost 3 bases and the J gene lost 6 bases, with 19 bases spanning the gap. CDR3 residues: CATSRRKWQGTDTQYF. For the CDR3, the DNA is TGTGCCACCAGCAGGAGAAAGTGGCAGGGAACGGATACGCAGTATTTT.

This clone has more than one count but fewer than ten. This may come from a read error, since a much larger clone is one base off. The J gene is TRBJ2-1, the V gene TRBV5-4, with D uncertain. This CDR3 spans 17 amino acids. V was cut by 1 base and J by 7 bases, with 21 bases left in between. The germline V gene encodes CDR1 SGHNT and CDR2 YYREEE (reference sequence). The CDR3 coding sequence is TGTGCCAGCAGCTTGTTTTCGTTCGCCCGGGTGATTAATGAGCAGTTCTTC. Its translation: CASSLFSFARVINEQFF.

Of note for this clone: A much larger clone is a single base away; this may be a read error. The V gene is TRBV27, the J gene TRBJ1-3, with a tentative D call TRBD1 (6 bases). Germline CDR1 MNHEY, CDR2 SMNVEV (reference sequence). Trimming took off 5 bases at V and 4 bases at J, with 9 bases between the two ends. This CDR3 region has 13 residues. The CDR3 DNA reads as TGTGCCAGCAGTCAACAGGGAGGAAACACCATATATTTT. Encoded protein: CASSQQGGNTIYF.

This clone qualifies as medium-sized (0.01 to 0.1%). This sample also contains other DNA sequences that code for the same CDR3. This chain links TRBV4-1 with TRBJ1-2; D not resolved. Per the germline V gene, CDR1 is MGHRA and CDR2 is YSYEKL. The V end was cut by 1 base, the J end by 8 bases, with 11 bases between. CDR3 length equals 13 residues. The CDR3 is CASSQVSGEGYTF. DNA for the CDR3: TGCGCCAGCAGCCAAGTATCCGGCGAAGGCTACACCTTC.

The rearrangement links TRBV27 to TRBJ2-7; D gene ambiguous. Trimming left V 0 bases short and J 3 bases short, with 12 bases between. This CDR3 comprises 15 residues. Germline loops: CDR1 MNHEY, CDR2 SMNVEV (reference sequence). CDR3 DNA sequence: TGTGCCAGCAGTTTATCAGATCAAGTCATCTACGAGCAGTACTTC. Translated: CASSLSDQVIYEQYF.

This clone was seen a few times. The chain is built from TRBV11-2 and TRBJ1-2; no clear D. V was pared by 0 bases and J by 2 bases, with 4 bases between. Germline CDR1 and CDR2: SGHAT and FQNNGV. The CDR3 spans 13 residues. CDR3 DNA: TGTGCCAGCAGCTTAGACAGGAACTATGGCTACACCTTC. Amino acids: CASSLDRNYGYTF. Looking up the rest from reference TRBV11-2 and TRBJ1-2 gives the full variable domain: EAGVAQSPRYKIIEKRQSVAFWCNPISGHATLYWYQQILGQGPKLLIQFQNNGVVDDSQLPKDRFSAERLKGVDSTLKIQPAKLEDSAVYLCASSLDRNYGYTFGSGTRLTVV.

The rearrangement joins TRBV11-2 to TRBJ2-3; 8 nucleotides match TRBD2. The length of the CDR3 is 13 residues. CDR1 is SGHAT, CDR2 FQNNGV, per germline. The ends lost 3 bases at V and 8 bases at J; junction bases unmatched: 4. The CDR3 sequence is CASSFQAGVTQYF. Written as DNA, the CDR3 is TGTGCCAGCAGCTTCCAAGCGGGAGTTACGCAGTATTTT.

The CDR3 DNA reads TGTGCCACCAGTGACTCGCGGACAGTCTCTGGAAACACCATATATTTT. Protein: CATSDSRTVSGNTIYF. This chain links TRBV24-1 with TRBJ1-3; D might be TRBD1 (6 bases). Germline assignment: CDR1 KGHDR and CDR2 SFDVKD. Trimming took 4 bases from V and 0 from J, leaving 12 bases between them. The CDR3 loop spans 16 amino acids.

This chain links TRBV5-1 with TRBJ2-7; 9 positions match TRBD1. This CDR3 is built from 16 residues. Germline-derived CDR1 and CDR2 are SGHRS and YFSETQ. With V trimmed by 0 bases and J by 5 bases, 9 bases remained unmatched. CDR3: CASSLARTGVRDEQYF. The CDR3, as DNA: TGCGCCAGCAGCTTGGCCAGGACAGGGGTACGGGACGAGCAGTACTTC.

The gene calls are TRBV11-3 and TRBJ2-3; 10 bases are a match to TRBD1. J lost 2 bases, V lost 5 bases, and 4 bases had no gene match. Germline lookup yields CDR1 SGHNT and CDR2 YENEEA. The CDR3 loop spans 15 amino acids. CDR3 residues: CASSPRQGATDTQYF. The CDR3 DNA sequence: TGTGCCAGCAGCCCCCGACAGGGGGCCACAGATACGCAGTATTTT.

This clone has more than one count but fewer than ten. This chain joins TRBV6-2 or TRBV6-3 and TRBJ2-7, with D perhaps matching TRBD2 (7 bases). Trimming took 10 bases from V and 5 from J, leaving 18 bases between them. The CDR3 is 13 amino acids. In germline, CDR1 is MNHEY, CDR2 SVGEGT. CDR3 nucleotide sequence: TGTGCCACTTCGTGGGAGGGGGGCAACGAGCAGTACTTC. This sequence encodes CATSWEGGNEQYF.

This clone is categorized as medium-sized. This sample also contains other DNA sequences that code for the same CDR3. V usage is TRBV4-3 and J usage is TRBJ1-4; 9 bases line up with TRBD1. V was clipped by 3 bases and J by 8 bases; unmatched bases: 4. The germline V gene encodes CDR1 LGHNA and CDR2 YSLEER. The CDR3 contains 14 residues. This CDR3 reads CASSQGQGGEKLFF. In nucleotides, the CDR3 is TGCGCCAGCAGCCAGGGACAGGGAGGGGAAAAACTGTTTTTT.

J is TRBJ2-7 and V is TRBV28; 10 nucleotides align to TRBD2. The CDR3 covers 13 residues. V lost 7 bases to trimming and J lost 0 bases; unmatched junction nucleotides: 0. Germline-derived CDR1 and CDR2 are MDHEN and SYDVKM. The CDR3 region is CASTSGSSYEQYF. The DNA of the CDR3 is TGTGCCAGCACTAGCGGGAGCTCCTACGAGCAGTACTTC.